This T cell receptor (beta chain) derives from a study of T cells in Graves' hyperthyroidism and ophthalmopathy. The TCR beta CDR3 regions underwent amplification using RNA transcripts as the source. HTBI primers were used for first-round RT-PCR of the TCR CDR3. TCRdb called the multiplex PCR reads again in MiXCR, with one record for every CDR3 protein. The sample yields about 320,000 distinct CDR3 sequences, approximately 16% seen once. Notes on the study in general: It was a median about 6.5 months before onset that the model predicted ophthalmopathy.

This clonotype was seen repeatedly, ten times or more. Its matching antigen is unknown. The CDR3 runs to 13 residues. Per the germline V gene, CDR1 is SGHAT and CDR2 is FQNNGV. The V gene lost 7 bases and the J gene lost 7 bases, with 17 bases spanning the gap. The source is a young man with Graves' hyperthyroidism. Sequencing used blood. The chain links TRBV11-2 to TRBJ2-7; weak D call: TRBD1 (6 bases). The CDR3 loop reads CASIWYRAAEQYF. CDR3 nucleotides: TGTGCCAGCATTTGGTACAGGGCGGCTGAGCAGTACTTC.